The 3 T cell receptor beta chains below were found in one sample sequenced in a study of T cells in Graves' hyperthyroidism and ophthalmopathy. Amplification targeted TCR beta CDR3 regions from RNA transcripts. First-round RT-PCR targeting the TCR CDR3 was performed with the HTBI primer set. A single record per CDR3 protein comes from TCRdb applying MiXCR to the multiplex PCR reads. The sample records hundreds of thousands of distinct CDR3 sequences, roughly 46% being singletons. The sequencing input was peripheral blood or thyroid tissue (not recorded which). The receptors originated from a woman younger than 35 with Graves' hyperthyroidism.

This clonotype was picked up many times. The CDR3 region is CASSEDRTGSEKLFF. DNA of the CDR3: TGTGCCAGCAGTGAAGACAGGACAGGGAGTGAAAAACTGTTTTTT. V is TRBV2 and J is TRBJ1-4; the match to TRBD1 covers 8 bases. Germline CDR1 SNHLY, CDR2 FYNNEI. J was trimmed by 7 bases and V by 1 base; bases with no gene match: 5. This CDR3 is 15 amino acids long.

As to this clonotype: At one of its ends the junction is not consistent with the germline gene, which may arise from a read error. This chain links TRBV7-9 with TRBJ2-7; 9 bases agree with TRBD1. Germline-derived CDR1 and CDR2 are SEHNR and FQNEAQ (reference sequence). CDR3 size: 16 residues. CDR3 protein: CASSQEVGGQGYEQYF. DNA for the CDR3: TGCGCCAGCAGCCAAGAGGTTGGGGGACAGGGCTACGAGCAGTACTTC.

The chain has TRBV7-2 and TRBJ2-7, with D possibly matching TRBD1 (5 bases). The ends were cut back, 4 bases at V and 5 bases at J, with 18 bases in the middle. The CDR3 length is 15 residues. Germline loops: CDR1 SGHTA, CDR2 FQGNSA. Here the CDR3 reads CASSSSGRTWHEQYF. Written as DNA, the CDR3 is TGTGCCAGCAGCTCATCAGGGCGAACATGGCACGAGCAGTACTTC. The full variable domain, in which reference TRBV7-2 and TRBJ2-7 provide the parts outside the CDR3, is GAGVSQSPSNKVTEKGKDVELRCDPISGHTALYWYRQSLGQGLEFLIYFQGNSAPDKSGLPSDRFSAERTGGSVSTLTIQRTQQEDSAVYLCASSSSGRTWHEQYFGPGTRLTVT.